The next 21 T cell receptor beta chains were all read from a single sample in a study of PD-1 blockade in classical Hodgkin lymphoma. Only in-frame clones appear in the TCRdb table, and some are missing; sequencing was by immunoSEQ multiplex PCR. The sample records nearly 25,000 clones, approximately 80% being singletons. There was relapse after autologous stem cell transplantation in every patient, and there was variation in brentuximab vedotin exposure. The material sequenced was peripheral blood mononuclear cells (PBMCs), taken at baseline. The origin of the receptors is a human donor with classical Hodgkin lymphoma.

V and J are TRBV15 and TRBJ2-7; the match to TRBD2 covers 10 bases. CDR1 is LNHNV and CDR2 is YYDKDF in the germline V gene (reference sequence). The CDR3 is 18 amino acids. V lost 0 bases and J lost 1; bases outside the gene matches: 9. CDR3 sequence (DNA): TGTGCCACCAGCAGAGAGGCCCCAGCGGGGGGGCAATCCTACGAGCAGTACTTC. It encodes CATSREAPAGGQSYEQYF.

The chain uses TRBV15 and TRBJ2-1, with 10 bases aligning to TRBD1. CDR1 is LNHNV and CDR2 is YYDKDF in the germline V gene (reference sequence). This CDR3 contains 16 residues. V gave up 2 bases and J gave up 7 bases; unmatched junction bases: 8. This CDR3 is CATSRPMGQGFNEQFF. For the CDR3, the DNA is TGTGCCACCAGCAGACCCATGGGACAGGGGTTTAATGAGCAGTTCTTC.

This clone was recorded a few times. The J gene is TRBJ2-7, the V gene TRBV5-1; D is ambiguous. The CDR3 extends over 15 amino acids. CDR1 is SGHRS and CDR2 is YFSETQ in the germline V gene. V was clipped by 0 bases and J by 1 base, with 11 bases between them. CDR3 DNA sequence: TGCGCCAGCAGCTTGGATCGCGTACAGTCCTACGAGCAGTACTTC. Translated: CASSLDRVQSYEQYF.

V is TRBV2 and J is TRBJ2-1; 7 bases are a match to TRBD2. Losses at the gene ends were 3 bases for V and 14 bases for J; bases not matched to a gene: 7. Germline V lookup: CDR1 SNHLY, CDR2 FYNNEI. The CDR3 consists of 12 residues. CDR3 DNA: TGTGCCAGCAGTGAGGGGGGGGACGGTAAGTTCTTC. This sequence encodes CASSEGGDGKFF.

J is TRBJ2-7 and V is TRBV2, with D hard to call. Germline V gives CDR1 SNHLY, CDR2 FYNNEI. Trimming took off 3 bases at V and 2 bases at J, with 8 bases between the two ends. CDR3 length: 13 residues. In DNA, the CDR3 is TGTGCCAGCAGTGATGGGCAGACCTACGAGCAGTACTTC. It codes for CASSDGQTYEQYF.

The rearrangement uses TRBV28 and TRBJ2-3; D may be TRBD1 (5 bases). Trimming took off 4 bases at V and 0 bases at J, with 11 bases between the two ends. From germline, CDR1 is MDHEN and CDR2 SYDVKM. The CDR3 spans 15 residues. CDR3 residues: CASSWGQGSTDTQYF. CDR3 DNA sequence: TGTGCCAGCAGTTGGGGCCAGGGTAGCACAGATACGCAGTATTTT.

The rearrangement uses TRBV7-2 and TRBJ2-3, with TRBD1 identical over 11 bases. The CDR3 runs to 17 residues. Germline trimming cut 2 bases from V and 8 bases from J; bases unmatched to any gene: 12. Germline V gene data show CDR1 as SGHTA and CDR2 as FQGNSA. CDR3 region: CASSLYSPGTGGITQYF. CDR3 nucleotide sequence: TGTGCCAGCAGCTTATATAGCCCCGGGACAGGGGGTATTACGCAGTATTTT.

This chain connects TRBV5-1 to TRBJ2-1, with 7 bases matching TRBD2. CDR1 is SGHRS and CDR2 is YFSETQ in the germline V gene. Trimming at V came to 1 base and at J to 2 bases, leaving 3 bases not matched to a gene. The CDR3 is 15 residues long. The DNA of the CDR3 is TGCGCCAGCAGCTTGACCGGACTAGCCTACAATGAGCAGTTCTTC. This encodes CASSLTGLAYNEQFF.

This sequence joins TRBV7-2 and TRBJ1-5; 8 nucleotides agree with TRBD1. The trim removed 5 bases at V and 3 bases at J, leaving 3 bases unmatched. The CDR3 is 14 amino acids. Looked up from germline, CDR1 is SGHTA and CDR2 is FQGNSA. CDR3 loop: CASSRDRPNQPQHF. DNA for the CDR3: TGTGCCAGCAGCCGGGACAGGCCCAATCAGCCCCAGCATTTT.

The rearrangement uses TRBV11-2 and TRBJ2-7; D not resolved. Trimming removed 0 bases at V and 5 bases at J, with 17 bases between. Germline V CDR1 and CDR2: SGHAT, FQNNGV. The CDR3 extends over 16 amino acids. Here the CDR3 reads CASSLESGLISDEQYF. The DNA of the CDR3 is TGTGCCAGCAGCTTAGAATCAGGTTTGATCTCTGACGAGCAGTACTTC.

The genes are TRBV27 and TRBJ1-6, with D possibly matching TRBD1 (5 bases). The CDR3 loop spans 14 amino acids. Trimming took off 5 bases at V and 6 bases at J, with 11 bases between the two ends. The V gene's germline CDR1 is MNHEY and CDR2 SMNVEV (reference sequence). In DNA, the CDR3 is TGTGCCAGCAGTGAAGGGGTTCGTAATTCACCCCTCCACTTT. Protein product: CASSEGVRNSPLHF.

The chain combines TRBV5-4 with TRBJ1-2, with D possibly being TRBD1 (6 bases). Germline-derived CDR1 and CDR2 are SGHNT and YYREEE (reference sequence). Trimming cost V 2 bases and J 2 bases, with 10 bases left between them. CDR3 length: 14 amino acids. The CDR3 loop reads CASSFGGANYGYTF. The CDR3 nucleotides read TGTGCCAGCAGCTTCGGGGGCGCCAACTATGGCTACACCTTC.

This clone was counted once. The rearrangement joins TRBV28 to TRBJ2-2, with D perhaps matching TRBD2 (6 bases). Between the trimmed V and J ends, which lost 5 bases and 6 bases, there was a span of 19 bases. From germline, CDR1 is MDHEN and CDR2 SYDVKM. The CDR3 is made up of 16 amino acids. The chain's CDR3 is CASSLNPWGVPGELFF. CDR3 in DNA: TGTGCCAGCAGTCTCAACCCCTGGGGGGTCCCCGGGGAGCTGTTTTTT.

This clone showed up just a few times. V gene TRBV11-3 combines with J gene TRBJ2-3; D could derive from TRBD1 or TRBD2 (5 bases each). The CDR3 is made up of 15 amino acids. In germline, CDR1 is SGHNT, CDR2 YENEEA. V was cut by 5 bases and J by 8 bases, with 20 bases left in between. The CDR3, as DNA: TGTGCCAGCAGCCCCCGGGACGTTGCAGGGAGTACGCAGTATTTT. The encoded protein is CASSPRDVAGSTQYF.

This clone has a single count. The chain joins TRBV5-1 to TRBJ2-7, with 13 bases aligning to TRBD2. Trimming took 1 base from V and 4 from J; bases not matched to a gene: 5. This CDR3 contains 16 residues. Germline CDR1 SGHRS, CDR2 YFSETQ. CDR3 nucleotides: TGCGCCAGCAGCTTGACAGGGACTAGCGGGGTTTACGAGCAGTACTTC. The encoded protein is CASSLTGTSGVYEQYF.

The genes are TRBV10-2 and TRBJ2-2; 9 nucleotides match TRBD2. Germline V gives CDR1 WSHSY, CDR2 SAAADI. The V gene end was trimmed by 7 bases and the J gene end by 7 bases; junction bases not matched to a gene: 13. The CDR3 covers 16 residues. The CDR3 nucleotides are TGCGCCAGCACCTCATACGGCGGGGGGGTCGACGGGGAGCTGTTTTTT. Translated, it gives CASTSYGGGVDGELFF.

Concerning this clone itself: Compared with germline, one end of the junction differs, possibly owing to a read error. V gene TRBV7-7 combines with J gene TRBJ2-5; 7 positions agree with TRBD1. The germline gives CDR1 SSHAT, CDR2 FNYEAQ (reference sequence). The CDR3 has 13 amino acids. CDR3 region: CASSPGQQETQYF. In DNA, the CDR3 is TGTGCTAGCAGCCCGGGACAGCAAGAGACCCAGTACTTC. The entire variable domain, with the rest obtained from reference TRBV7-7 and TRBJ2-5, is as follows: GAGVSQSPRYKVTKRGQDVTLRCDPISSHATLYWYQQALGQGPEFLTYFNYEAQPDKSGLPSDRFSAERPEGSISTLTIQRTEQRDSAMYRCASSPGQQETQYFGPGTRLLVL.

This clone was found a few times. The chain combines TRBV7-2 with TRBJ2-3, with D maybe TRBD2 (6 bases). This CDR3 has 15 amino acids. From germline, CDR1 is SGHTA and CDR2 FQGNSA. With 2 bases removed from V and 4 bases from J, the gap between germline ends came to 13 bases. The CDR3 bases are TGTGCCAGCAGCTTATACGGGGGAATGTCAGATACGCAGTATTTT. This translates into CASSLYGGMSDTQYF.

This chain joins TRBV6-5 and TRBJ2-7, with D perhaps matching TRBD1 or TRBD2 (6 bases each). The CDR3 length is 15 residues. Trimming pared 5 bases from V and 5 bases from J, leaving 19 bases between. Per germline, CDR1 MNHEY and CDR2 SVGAGI. CDR3 coding DNA: TGTGCCAGCAGTGGCACCGCTACAGGGAGGAACGAGCAGTACTTC. As protein: CASSGTATGRNEQYF.

The V gene is TRBV9, the J gene TRBJ2-2; D uncertain. This CDR3 spans 14 amino acids. CDR1 and CDR2 from the germline V gene are SGDLS and YYNGEE. Deletions cut 0 bases from V and 1 base from J, with 4 bases between. CDR3 protein: CASSVVGNTGELFF. The CDR3, as DNA: TGTGCCAGCAGCGTAGTGGGGAACACCGGGGAGCTGTTTTTT.

CDR3 in DNA: TGTGCCAGCAGCGCCCACGGGGGGCCTAGGAATGAGCAGTTCTTC. Translation gives CASSAHGGPRNEQFF. The chain has TRBV11-3 and TRBJ2-1; possible D gene TRBD2, 7 bases. V was trimmed by 5 bases and J by 7 bases, leaving 18 bases between them. Germline values: CDR1 SGHNT, CDR2 YENEEA. This CDR3 is built from 15 residues.